This T cell receptor beta chain was documented in a study of T cell responses to AZD1222 COVID-19 vaccine. Details on this clone: Its target is unknown.

This CDR3 comprises 18 residues. After removal of 0 bases from V and 6 bases from J, the junction contained 13 bases not matched to a gene. The germline gives CDR1 LNHDA, CDR2 SQIVND (reference sequence). Study-level results: Only a handful of individuals given AZD1222 were seropositive at baseline.

Assay: immunoSEQ multiplex PCR; the TCRdb copy retains only in-frame clones and omits some. The sample contains approximately 92,000 clones, 87% of which appear only once. This chain joins TRBV19 and TRBJ2-1; 8 nucleotides match TRBD2. The sequence came from an adult in good health. The sequencing used peripheral blood, collected on day 0 of AZD1222 vaccination. The CDR3 bases are TGTGCCAGTAGTATAGACGTGAGTAGCGGGATCCCTGTCAATGAGCAGTTCTTC. Encoded protein: CASSIDVSSGIPVNEQFF.